Shown below are 6 T cell receptor beta chains from a single sample sequenced in a study of CD8 T cells in ankylosing spondylitis. The study's findings and limits: One TCR beta motif, made up of about 8 highly homologous variants, appeared characteristic of ankylosing spondylitis blood.

TCRdb ran MiXCR on the 5' RACE reads and lists one entry per CDR3 protein. The sample holds roughly 440,000 distinct CDR3 sequences, more than 15% seen once. For these receptors, no antigen is known. Sequencing used blood, either unsorted or a sorted T cell fraction (not recorded which). These receptors were collected from a male donor with ankylosing spondylitis.

The table lists this clonotype with many counts. The chain is built from TRBV4-1 and TRBJ1-1, with unresolved D. Trimming took 1 base from V and 2 from J, leaving 8 bases between them. CDR3 length: 14 residues. Germline V lookup: CDR1 MGHRA, CDR2 YSYEKL. The CDR3 loop reads CASSQVIRNTEAFF. The CDR3 DNA reads as TGCGCCAGCAGCCAAGTTATCCGAAACACTGAAGCTTTCTTT.

This sequence joins TRBV28 and TRBJ2-1; 11 bases map to TRBD2. The CDR3 covers 16 residues. Per germline, CDR1 MDHEN and CDR2 SYDVKM. Trimming cost V 5 bases and J 4 bases; bases outside gene matches: 7. The DNA of the CDR3 is TGTGCCAGCAGTCCCCAACTAGCGGGAGCTTACAATGAGCAGTTCTTC. Translating it yields CASSPQLAGAYNEQFF. The full variable domain, completed using reference TRBV28 and TRBJ2-1, is DVKVTQSSRYLVKRTGEKVFLECVQDMDHENMFWYRQDPGLGLRLIYFSYDVKMKEKGDIPEGYSVSREKKERFSLILESASTNQTSMYLCASSPQLAGAYNEQFFGPGTRLTVL.

This clonotype was seen a few times. CDR3 DNA: TGCAGTGCTAGAGTGGGCGGTAGGGAGACCCAGTACTTC. Its protein product is CSARVGGRETQYF. This chain connects TRBV20-1 to TRBJ2-5; unclear D gene. V was pared by 1 base and J by 5 bases, with 11 bases between. Germline V gives CDR1 DFQATT, CDR2 SNEGSKA (reference sequence). This CDR3 contains 13 residues.

The chain carries TRBV20-1 and TRBJ1-4, with D maybe TRBD1 (6 bases). The CDR3 is 13 amino acids. Trimming took 3 bases from V and 3 from J, leaving 8 bases between them. The germline gives CDR1 DFQATT, CDR2 SNEGSKA (reference sequence). Written as DNA, the CDR3 is TGCAGTGCTAGGGGGGGGCCTAATGAAAAACTGTTTTTT. It specifies CSARGGPNEKLFF.

This CDR3 reads CASTAGQGVEKLFF. In nucleotides, the CDR3 is TGTGCCAGCACCGCGGGACAGGGGGTTGAAAAACTGTTTTTT. The rearrangement links TRBV6-1 to TRBJ1-4, with TRBD1 matching over 11 bases. From germline, CDR1 is MNHNS and CDR2 SASEGT. Trimming cost V 7 bases and J 7 bases; bases outside gene matches: 5. The length of the CDR3 is 14 residues.

The V gene is TRBV29-1, the J gene TRBJ1-1, with a tentative D call TRBD1 (5 bases). The CDR3 covers 13 residues. Trimming left V 7 bases short and J 2 bases short, with 14 bases between. The V gene's germline CDR1 is SQVTM and CDR2 ANQGSEA. The CDR3 DNA follows: TGCAGCGCTCAGGGAGGGCGAAACACTGAAGCTTTCTTT. Encoded protein: CSAQGGRNTEAFF.